The sequence of this T cell receptor (beta chain) was determined in a study of graft-versus-host responses after intestinal transplantation. About the research overall: Transplants given to recipients were multivisceral, liver-intestinal, or isolated intestinal. Anti-thymocyte globulin served as induction for all recipients, who then took tacrolimus and steroids for roughly 3 years. Study-wide findings and caveats: Some GvH clones were seen earlier in gut or blood, suggesting intestinal origin. Among circulating GvH clones, peak levels were associated with early post-transplant declines in HvG clones.

Profiling relied on immunoSEQ multiplex PCR, and the TCRdb table lists in-frame clones only, not all of them. The sample shows fewer than 90,000 clones, 85% to 95% of them seen only once. Details on this clone: Its antigen is currently unknown.

Trimming pared 0 bases from V and 4 bases from J, leaving 10 bases between. Per germline, CDR1 SGHRS and CDR2 YFSETQ. The CDR3 runs 14 residues. This specimen was unstimulated CD4+ T cells sorted from spleen or lymph node cells, taken before transplant. This receptor was identified in a human donor who was the organ donor for an intestinal transplant. The gene calls are TRBV5-1 and TRBJ1-1; no clear D. In DNA form, the CDR3 reads TGCGCCAGCAGCTTGGCCTACATAGGCACTGAAGCTTTCTTT. Its translation: CASSLAYIGTEAFF.